What follows is one T cell receptor beta chain and its context. Its cognate antigen is unknown. Partitioning of CD4+ cells yielded a CD45RA+ naive subset and a CD45RA-negative memory subset. Generated by immunoSEQ multiplex PCR, the TCRdb table keeps only in-frame clones and is missing some. The sample contains roughly 520,000 clones, 90% to 97% of which appear only once. These data are taken from a study of shared clonotypes between healthy human individuals. At the level of the study: Contributing individuals were two females and a few males aged 18 to 49. Three CD4 naive, three CD4 memory, two CD8 naive and one CD8 memory plate were used per donor. Regarding the study as a whole: All-four-donor shared clonotypes had higher generation probabilities than non-shared clonotypes did.

CDR1 SGHDT and CDR2 YYEEEE come from the germline V gene. The CDR3 length is 16 residues. Trimming took off 3 bases at V and 2 bases at J, with 18 bases between the two ends. V gene TRBV5-6 combines with J gene TRBJ2-7; no clear D gene. Specimen: naive CD4+ T cells sorted from blood. Subset noted: CD45RA+ positively selected. The source of this sequence is a woman aged 30 to 39 in good health. The chain's CDR3 is CASSSTPLSAAYEQYF. CDR3 sequence (DNA): TGTGCCAGCAGCTCGACCCCACTAAGCGCAGCCTACGAGCAGTACTTC.